This is a list of T cell receptor beta chains from one sample in a study of cytomegalovirus exposure and HLA in healthy donors. Clones were sequenced by immunoSEQ multiplex PCR, and TCRdb holds only the in-frame ones, with some missing. The sample shows about 140,000 clones, approximately 82% of them seen only once. Material for sequencing was PBMCs. Receptor source: a man aged 18 to 35 in good health and CMV-seropositive. The CDR3 runs from the conserved cysteine through the conserved F or W. D genes are given only for firm matches. For some rows the clone size is stated as once, few or many, or as a class when expanded; others skip it.

D gene,V gene,CDR3 length,clone size,J gene,CDR3 DNA,CDR3 protein
NA,TRBV9,14,NA,TRBJ1-2,TGTGCCAGCAGCGTAGACAGTTCTAACTATGGCTACACCTTC,CASSVDSSNYGYTF
NA,TRBV23-1,14,once,TRBJ2-7,TGCGCCAGCAGCCTAACGCCGACTCTTTCCGAGCAGTACTTC,CASSLTPTLSEQYF
TRBD1,TRBV28,21,NA,TRBJ2-7,TGTGCCAGCAGAACGGACTGGCGTGGCGGGGACAGGGCACTCAGCTCCTACGAGCAGTACTTC,CASRTDWRGGDRALSSYEQYF
NA,TRBV6-5,15,NA,TRBJ2-5,TGTGCCAGCACCAGTCGAGGGTTCGGCCAAGAGACCCAGTACTTC,CASTSRGFGQETQYF
NA,TRBV7-2,15,NA,TRBJ2-7,TGTGCCAGCCGAACCCATCAGCGGGCCTCCTACGAGCAGTACTTC,CASRTHQRASYEQYF
TRBD1,TRBV19,18,NA,TRBJ2-6,TGTGCCAGTAGTATTCAAGGGCAAGGGGGCGCTGGGGCCAACGTCCTGACTTTC,CASSIQGQGGAGANVLTF
NA,TRBV11-2,14,once,TRBJ1-4,TGTGCCAGCAGCTTGAGCGGGGTAGTGGAAAAACTGTTTTTT,CASSLSGVVEKLFF
NA,TRBV2,16,NA,TRBJ1-5,TGTGCCAGCAGTGAAGGTTGGGCCAGTAGTCCGGAGCCCCAGCATTTT,CASSEGWASSPEPQHF
TRBD2,TRBV5-1,16,NA,TRBJ2-5,TGCGCCAGCAGCCGAGGGACTAGCGGGAGTCGGGAGACCCAGTACTTC,CASSRGTSGSRETQYF
NA,TRBV6-5,16,NA,TRBJ2-7,TGTGCCAGCAGTTACTCGAGCCAGGGCTTTGCCTACGAGCAGTACTTC,CASSYSSQGFAYEQYF
TRBD2,TRBV27,17,NA,TRBJ2-4,TGTGCCAGCAGCCCGGGACTAGCGGGAGGGAAGGGGCACATTCAGTACTTC,CASSPGLAGGKGHIQYF
TRBD2,TRBV29-1,14,NA,TRBJ2-3,TGCAGCGTTGTTCCAGCGGGGATCACAGATACGCAGTATTTT,CSVVPAGITDTQYF
NA,TRBV14,13,NA,TRBJ1-1,TGTGCCAGCAGCCATCAGGGAGGCGCTGAAGCTTTCTTT,CASSHQGGAEAFF
TRBD1,TRBV19,12,NA,TRBJ1-2,TGTGCCAGTAGGACAGGGGCTTCTCTCTACACCTTC,CASRTGASLYTF
NA,TRBV5-1,16,few,TRBJ1-1,TGCGCCAGCAGCTTTTCTGACGATCGTTTGGAGACTGAAGCTTTCTTT,CASSFSDDRLETEAFF
NA,TRBV9,16,once,TRBJ1-2,TGTGCCAGCAGCGCGACGGGGCTCACCGGGGGGTATGGCTACACCTTC,CASSATGLTGGYGYTF
TRBD1,TRBV6-5,14,NA,TRBJ2-7,TGTGCCAGCAGTTACGACAGGGTGAGGTACGAGCAGTACTTC,CASSYDRVRYEQYF
NA,TRBV11-3,13,NA,TRBJ2-7,TGTGCCAGCAGCGAGACACCTTCATACGAGCAGTACTTC,CASSETPSYEQYF
TRBD1,TRBV7-9,13,few,TRBJ1-2,TGTGCCAGCAGCATTCAGGGGGCGGATGGCTACACCTTC,CASSIQGADGYTF
TRBD2,TRBV5-6,18,NA,TRBJ2-1,TGTGCCAGCAGCCCCGGGACTAGCGGGACCCTCTCCTACAATGAGCAGTTCTTC,CASSPGTSGTLSYNEQFF
NA,TRBV27,14,NA,TRBJ1-2,TGTGCCAGCAGTTTAAGGGGCGCCGGTTATGGCTACACCTTC,CASSLRGAGYGYTF
TRBD1,TRBV7-9,15,NA,TRBJ1-2,TGTGCCAGCAGCTTGGGGACAGGGGGCAGGTATGGCTACACCTTC,CASSLGTGGRYGYTF
TRBD2,TRBV5-4,18,NA,TRBJ2-1,TGTGCCACGGACACGACTAGCGGGAGCCTCAAGGTCTACAATGAGCAGTTCTTC,CATDTTSGSLKVYNEQFF
TRBD1,TRBV27,14,once,TRBJ1-5,TGTGCCAGCAGTTTAACAGGGGCGGGTCAGCCCCAGCATTTT,CASSLTGAGQPQHF
TRBD1,TRBV29-1,12,many,TRBJ1-1,TGCAGCGCGGGACAGCTTAACACTGAAGCTTTCTTT,CSAGQLNTEAFF
NA,TRBV2,12,NA,TRBJ2-7,TGTGCCAGCACCGGGATGTCCTACGAGCAGTACTTC,CASTGMSYEQYF
NA,TRBV18,14,NA,TRBJ1-4,TGTGCCAGCTCACCATGGGCTACTAATGAAAAACTGTTTTTT,CASSPWATNEKLFF
TRBD1,TRBV29-1,12,once,TRBJ2-1,TGCAGCGTGTTACAGGGGGAGAATGAGCAGTTCTTC,CSVLQGENEQFF
TRBD2,TRBV6-1,13,NA,TRBJ2-7,TGTGCCACTGCTAGCGGGAGGGCTGGGGAGCAGTACTTC,CATASGRAGEQYF
TRBD1,TRBV10-1,13,NA,TRBJ1-1,TGCGCCAGCAGCCGACAGGGGATGACTGAAGCTTTCTTT,CASSRQGMTEAFF
NA,TRBV5-1,15,NA,TRBJ1-4,TGCGCCAGCAAGAAGGCGGCGGGGAATGCGGAAAAACTGTTTTTT,CASKKAAGNAEKLFF
NA,TRBV5-8,14,NA,TRBJ1-5,TGTGCCAGCAACTTAGGGGGTTGGGGGCAGCCCCAGCATTTT,CASNLGGWGQPQHF
NA,TRBV30,14,NA,TRBJ2-5,TGTGCCTGGAGTGTACCCCGCGCAAGAGAGACCCAGTACTTC,CAWSVPRARETQYF
TRBD1,TRBV6-1,15,NA,TRBJ1-6,TGTGCCAGCAGATTATCCGGGACAGTTGTTTCACCCCTCCACTTT,CASRLSGTVVSPLHF
TRBD1,TRBV7-9,14,NA,TRBJ2-7,TGTGCCAGCAGCCAGACAGGGGGCTCCTACGAGCAGTACTTC,CASSQTGGSYEQYF
NA,TRBV11-2,16,NA,TRBJ1-1,TGTGCCAGCAGCTTAACTCAGGGCTCATCCGACACTGAAGCTTTCTTT,CASSLTQGSSDTEAFF
NA,TRBV2,14,few,TRBJ1-2,TGTGCCAGCAGGGGAAGGGAGGGCTCCTATGGCTACACCTTC,CASRGREGSYGYTF
NA,TRBV2,13,NA,TRBJ1-1,TGTGCCAGCAGACAGGTTTTAGATACTGAAGCTTTCTTT,CASRQVLDTEAFF
TRBD2,TRBV5-6,16,few,TRBJ2-3,TGTGCCAGCAGCTTCATTCTAGCGGGAGATACAGATACGCAGTATTTT,CASSFILAGDTDTQYF
TRBD1,TRBV28,14,NA,TRBJ2-7,TGTGCCAGCAGTTTATCAGCAGGGGGCTACGAGCAGTACTTC,CASSLSAGGYEQYF
NA,TRBV6-1,14,NA,TRBJ2-5,TGTGCCAGCAGTGAAGCAGGGGCGGCGAAGACCCAGTACTTC,CASSEAGAAKTQYF
TRBD2,TRBV11-2,13,NA,TRBJ2-1,TGTGCCAGCAGCTCGACTAGCGGGAGCAGGCAGTTCTTC,CASSSTSGSRQFF
NA,TRBV27,12,NA,TRBJ2-7,TGTGCCAGCTCTGACGGGGGCTACGAGCAGTACTTC,CASSDGGYEQYF
NA,TRBV19,17,NA,TRBJ2-2,TGTGCCAGTAGCTCATTTTCTCTCGGGGTCAACACCGGGGAGCTGTTTTTT,CASSSFSLGVNTGELFF